Shown below are 27 T cell receptor beta chains from a single sample sequenced in a study of blood T cell repertoires in COVID-19. TCRdb's table, derived via immunoSEQ multiplex PCR, lists solely in-frame clones and lacks some. This table has tens of thousands of clones, approximately 80% appearing once. Sequencing input: peripheral blood. These receptors originate from a man aged 65 to 79 with COVID-19, enrolled during active disease.

The chain joins TRBV5-1 to TRBJ2-5; 9 positions match TRBD1. Trimming at V came to 5 bases and at J to 3 bases, leaving 17 bases not matched to a gene. CDR1 and CDR2 (germline): SGHRS, YFSETQ. CDR3 length equals 18 residues. This CDR3 is CASRRFGTGKGEEETQYF. The CDR3 bases are TGCGCCAGCAGACGATTCGGGACAGGGAAGGGGGAAGAAGAGACCCAGTACTTC.

This chain links TRBV10-3 with TRBJ1-1, with D possibly being TRBD1 (6 bases). V dropped 10 bases and J dropped 4 bases, with 19 bases sitting between them. There are 14 residues in the CDR3. The germline CDR1 and CDR2 sequences are ENHRY and SYGVKD. As DNA, the CDR3 is TGTGCCACCAACCCCGGGGGGCTAGGCACTGAAGCTTTCTTT. Its translation: CATNPGGLGTEAFF.

The V and J genes are TRBV3-1 (or the pseudogene TRBV3-2) and TRBJ1-1; D is unresolved. Trimming left V 0 bases short and J 4 bases short, with 6 bases between. The CDR3 loop spans 13 amino acids. Germline assignment: CDR1 LGHDT and CDR2 YNNKEL (reference sequence). The CDR3 DNA reads as TGTGCCAGCAGCCAAGAGCAGCGCACTGAAGCTTTCTTT. This translates into CASSQEQRTEAFF.

This clone was detected only a few times. The chain combines TRBV19 with TRBJ2-2; a possible D gene is TRBD2 (6 bases). This CDR3 is built from 15 residues. Trimming cost V 3 bases and J 1 base, with 9 bases left between them. CDR1 LNHDA and CDR2 SQIVND come from the germline V gene (reference sequence). CDR3 amino acids: CASSMGSGNTGELFF. The CDR3 DNA follows: TGTGCCAGTAGTATGGGTAGCGGGAACACCGGGGAGCTGTTTTTT.

The rearrangement uses TRBV5-4 and TRBJ2-2, with D possibly being TRBD2 (6 bases). The CDR3 spans 15 residues. CDR1 is SGHNT and CDR2 is YYREEE in the germline V gene (reference sequence). V dropped 4 bases and J dropped 5 bases, with 15 bases sitting between them. The CDR3 is CASSQYRGGTGELFF. CDR3 in DNA: TGTGCCAGCAGCCAATATAGGGGAGGAACCGGGGAGCTGTTTTTT.

This clone was picked up a small number of times. The chain uses TRBV7-8 and TRBJ2-3, with D perhaps matching TRBD1 (6 bases). V was pared by 0 bases and J by 1 base, with 14 bases between. Germline V lookup: CDR1 SGHVS, CDR2 FQNEAQ. The CDR3 runs to 17 residues. This CDR3 reads CASSLAPTGLGTDTQYF. CDR3 nucleotide sequence: TGTGCCAGCAGCTTAGCTCCGACAGGTTTGGGCACAGATACGCAGTATTTT.

This sequence joins TRBV7-3 and TRBJ2-7; maybe TRBD1 (6 bases). V lost 4 bases and J 6 bases, leaving 10 bases between the germline ends. This CDR3 comprises 12 residues. Germline V lookup: CDR1 SGHTA, CDR2 FQGTGA. The CDR3 loop is CASSYRGGEQYF. The CDR3 DNA reads as TGTGCCAGCAGCTACCGAGGGGGCGAGCAGTACTTC.

The V gene is TRBV19, the J gene TRBJ1-2, with TRBD1 identical over 7 bases. The CDR3 contains 16 residues. V dropped 3 bases and J dropped 1; count of bases not matched to a gene: 8. In germline, CDR1 is LNHDA, CDR2 SQIVND (reference sequence). The CDR3 reads CASSIGGTAINYGYTF. CDR3 sequence (DNA): TGTGCCAGTAGTATTGGGGGGACAGCGATTAACTATGGCTACACCTTC. Variable domain in full (rest from reference TRBV19 and TRBJ1-2): DGGITQSPKYLFRKEGQNVTLSCEQNLNHDAMYWYRQDPGQGLRLIYYSQIVNDFQKGDIAEGYSVSREKKESFPLTVTSAQKNPTAFYLCASSIGGTAINYGYTFGSGTRLTVV.

This chain uses TRBV3-1 (or the pseudogene TRBV3-2) with TRBJ2-3; no reliable D call. The CDR3 is 16 residues long. CDR1 is LGHDT, CDR2 YNNKEL, per germline (reference sequence). Deletions cut 2 bases from V and 0 bases from J, with 12 bases between. The CDR3 reads CASSQSRSTSTDTQYF. The CDR3 DNA reads as TGTGCCAGCAGCCAATCCCGCTCGACTAGCACAGATACGCAGTATTTT.

The chain couples TRBV27 to TRBJ2-5; 8 bases map to TRBD2. Germline assignment: CDR1 MNHEY and CDR2 SMNVEV (reference sequence). The CDR3 spans 14 residues. The trim removed 4 bases at V and 5 bases at J, leaving 6 bases unmatched. The CDR3: CASSSPGGWETQYF. The DNA for the CDR3 is TGTGCCAGCAGTTCCCCGGGGGGGTGGGAGACCCAGTACTTC.

This clone has a handful of counts. The chain uses TRBV30 and TRBJ1-2, with D possibly being TRBD1 (6 bases). The CDR3 is 12 residues long. Deletions cut 4 bases from V and 5 bases from J, with 11 bases between. Germline CDR1 GTSNPN, CDR2 SVGIG (reference sequence). The CDR3 DNA is TGTGCCTGGACGGGGACACCTTATGGCTACACCTTC. Amino acids: CAWTGTPYGYTF.

The chain is built from TRBV5-6 and TRBJ1-2, with TRBD1 as a possible D gene (6 bases). The germline V gene encodes CDR1 SGHDT and CDR2 YYEEEE. The CDR3 spans 15 residues. Trimming took 6 bases from V and 6 from J, leaving 21 bases between them. This chain's CDR3 is CASTLGVRDIHGYTF. CDR3 bases: TGTGCCAGCACCCTTGGGGTGAGGGACATCCATGGCTACACCTTC.

This rearrangement joins TRBV4-3 to TRBJ2-1; 10 positions match TRBD2. The length of the CDR3 is 17 residues. V shed 0 bases and J 6 bases; nucleotides not matched to a gene: 8. Germline V gives CDR1 LGHNA, CDR2 YSLEER. CDR3 amino acids: CASSQDRSLAGSNEQFF. The CDR3 DNA sequence: TGCGCCAGCAGCCAAGATCGTTCACTAGCGGGAAGCAATGAGCAGTTCTTC.

The chain carries TRBV7-2 and TRBJ2-2, with 7 bases matching TRBD2. CDR3 length equals 15 residues. Trimming removed 5 bases from V and 6 bases from J; junction bases left unmatched: 9. Per the germline V gene, CDR1 is SGHTA and CDR2 is FQGNSA. The CDR3 DNA follows: TGTGCCAGCAGCCCATTGGGGACTAATCCCGGGGAGCTGTTTTTT. Translated: CASSPLGTNPGELFF.

This clone showed up just a few times. The V gene is TRBV2, the J gene TRBJ1-5; D may be TRBD1 (5 bases). Germline assignment: CDR1 SNHLY and CDR2 FYNNEI. V was shortened by 6 bases and J by 0 bases, with 9 bases between the two germline ends. The CDR3 runs 14 residues. CDR3: CASRGGTSNQPQHF. The CDR3 nucleotides read TGTGCCAGCAGGGGGGGGACTAGCAATCAGCCCCAGCATTTT. Based on the CDR3 plus reference TRBV2 and TRBJ1-5, the full variable domain is EPEVTQTPSHQVTQMGQEVILRCVPISNHLYFYWYRQILGQKVEFLVSFYNNEISEKSEIFDDQFSVERPDGSNFTLKIRSTKLEDSAMYFCASRGGTSNQPQHFGDGTRLSIL.

This clone was found a few times. The chain employs TRBV7-8 and TRBJ2-7; 7 nucleotides align to TRBD1. V lost 1 base and J lost 5; bases outside the gene matches: 8. The CDR3 has 15 residues. Germline assignment: CDR1 SGHVS and CDR2 FQNEAQ. CDR3 nucleotide sequence: TGTGCCAGCAGCTTAGACAGGGGTCCCCTACACGAGCAGTACTTC. Protein product: CASSLDRGPLHEQYF.

The chain has TRBV3-1 (or the pseudogene TRBV3-2) and TRBJ1-2; 9 bases fit TRBD1. This CDR3 region has 19 residues. Germline V gene lookup returns CDR1 LGHDT and CDR2 YNNKEL (reference sequence). V trimming: 0 bases; J trimming: 4 bases; junction bases outside the gene matches: 15. CDR3 region: CASSQERRDRVFLFYGYTF. In DNA form, the CDR3 reads TGTGCCAGCAGCCAAGAGCGAAGGGACAGGGTTTTTCTATTCTATGGCTACACCTTC.

V and J are TRBV30 and TRBJ2-7; 8 bases agree with TRBD1. Germline lookup yields CDR1 GTSNPN and CDR2 SVGIG (reference sequence). CDR3 length equals 16 residues. The V gene end was trimmed by 3 bases and the J gene end by 5 bases; junction bases not matched to a gene: 15. CDR3 in DNA: TGTGCCTGGAGCCATAAGGGCAGGGGGCGAACCCACGAGCAGTACTTC. Its protein is CAWSHKGRGRTHEQYF.

The gene calls are TRBV19 and TRBJ1-5, with D possibly being TRBD1 (5 bases). Germline values: CDR1 LNHDA, CDR2 SQIVND (reference sequence). The CDR3 length is 17 residues. V was trimmed by 10 bases and J by 0 bases, leaving 22 bases between them. Here the CDR3 DNA reads TGTGCCACCCAAGGGACTTTGGGCCCTTATAGCAATCAGCCCCAGCATTTT. Protein product: CATQGTLGPYSNQPQHF.

V usage is TRBV7-9 and J usage is TRBJ1-1; a possible D gene is TRBD1 (5 bases). CDR3 length: 14 amino acids. The germline V and J ends were trimmed by 1 base and 3 bases, with 9 bases remaining between them. Germline CDR1 SEHNR, CDR2 FQNEAQ (reference sequence). CDR3 residues: CASSLGAGYTEAFF. The CDR3 nucleotides are TGTGCCAGCAGCTTAGGTGCAGGGTACACTGAAGCTTTCTTT. Using reference TRBV7-9 and TRBJ1-1 for the parts outside the CDR3, the full variable domain is DTGVSQNPRHKITKRGQNVTFRCDPISEHNRLYWYRQTLGQGPEFLTYFQNEAQLEKSRLLSDRFSAERPKGSFSTLEIQRTEQGDSAMYLCASSLGAGYTEAFFGQGTRLTVV.

This chain uses TRBV5-4 with TRBJ2-6; possibly TRBD1 for D (6 bases). With 0 bases removed from V and 0 bases from J, the gap between germline ends came to 7 bases. CDR3 length equals 16 residues. Germline assignment: CDR1 SGHNT and CDR2 YYREEE (reference sequence). Here the CDR3 DNA reads TGTGCCAGCAGCTTGGTGGACAGCTCTGGGGCCAACGTCCTGACTTTC. It translates to CASSLVDSSGANVLTF.

This chain joins TRBV27 and TRBJ2-3; D may be TRBD1 (6 bases). CDR1 is MNHEY and CDR2 is SMNVEV in the germline V gene (reference sequence). This CDR3 has 13 amino acids. V was cut by 3 bases and J by 5 bases, with 9 bases left in between. CDR3 DNA sequence: TGTGCCAGCAGTTTTAAACAGGGAGATACGCAGTATTTT. Its translation is CASSFKQGDTQYF.

The V gene is TRBV2, the J gene TRBJ1-2; D possibly corresponds to TRBD1 (5 bases). The germline V and J ends were trimmed by 3 bases and 0 bases, with 14 bases remaining between them. This CDR3 has 16 residues. Germline lookup yields CDR1 SNHLY and CDR2 FYNNEI. The DNA for the CDR3 is TGTGCCAGCAGTGATGGGGGGACCCGGGCTAACTATGGCTACACCTTC. Its protein is CASSDGGTRANYGYTF.

The V and J genes are TRBV10-3 and TRBJ1-1; the D gene is possibly TRBD1 (6 bases). The germline V and J ends were trimmed by 4 bases and 0 bases, with 12 bases remaining between them. Germline CDR1 and CDR2: ENHRY and SYGVKD. The CDR3 totals 15 residues. CDR3 amino acids: CAISVRGGLNTEAFF. The CDR3 DNA reads as TGTGCCATCAGTGTCAGGGGTGGACTGAACACTGAAGCTTTCTTT.

The genes are TRBV5-4 and TRBJ2-7, with a possible D match to TRBD1 (5 bases). CDR3 length: 13 amino acids. V lost 1 base to trimming and J lost 3 bases, with 8 bases between them. Germline CDR1 reads SGHNT; CDR2 reads YYREEE (reference sequence). Here the CDR3 reads CASSLQGSYEQYF. DNA of the CDR3: TGTGCCAGCAGCTTGCAGGGAAGCTACGAGCAGTACTTC.

The chain employs TRBV5-1 and TRBJ2-7; 7 bases are a match to TRBD1. The CDR3 is 11 residues long. The V segment lost 5 bases and the J segment 4 bases; nucleotides outside the gene matches: 0. CDR1 and CDR2 (germline): SGHRS, YFSETQ. The CDR3 DNA reads as TGCGCCAGCAGGGGACAGTACGAGCAGTACTTC. Translating gives CASRGQYEQYF.

The rearrangement links TRBV2 to TRBJ2-3; 12 bases agree with TRBD2. V lost 6 bases, J lost 4 bases, and 5 bases stayed unmatched. Per germline, CDR1 SNHLY and CDR2 FYNNEI. This CDR3 contains 15 residues. In DNA, the CDR3 is TGTGCCAGCAGGGTGACTAGCGGGAGCCCAGATACGCAGTATTTT. It specifies CASRVTSGSPDTQYF.